A selection of T cell receptor beta chains follows, all from one sample in a study of T cell changes during pregnancy in multiple sclerosis. Measured with immunoSEQ multiplex PCR; TCRdb has only the in-frame clones, and not every one. The sample lists more than 35,000 clones; under 95% were seen once. Sample: CD4+ T cells from peripheral blood mononuclear cells, taken in the third trimester of pregnancy. All receptors derive from a female donor with multiple sclerosis, enrolled in a pregnancy study. The CDR3 runs from the conserved cysteine through the conserved F or W. A D gene is named only where the DNA matches it firmly. Clone size is given for some rows only: seen once, a few or many times, or a class if the clone is expanded.

v_gene: TRBV27; len: 13; j_gene: TRBJ2-1; abundance: .; d_gene: .; CDR3nt: TGTGCCAGCAGTTTTGAGAGTTACAATGAGCAGTTCTTC; CDR3aa: CASSFESYNEQFF
v_gene: TRBV6-1; len: 15; j_gene: TRBJ1-2; abundance: .; d_gene: TRBD1; CDR3nt: TGTGCCAGCAGTGCCCCGGGACAGGGGGCGTCTGGCTACACCTTC; CDR3aa: CASSAPGQGASGYTF
v_gene: TRBV12-5; len: 13; j_gene: TRBJ1-2; abundance: .; d_gene: .; CDR3nt: TGTGCTAGTGGTTCGGCGGTTAACTATGGCTACACCTTC; CDR3aa: CASGSAVNYGYTF
v_gene: TRBV4-3; len: 15; j_gene: TRBJ2-3; abundance: .; d_gene: TRBD2; CDR3nt: TGCGCCAGCAGCCAAGATCCAGCGGGGACAGATACGCAGTATTTT; CDR3aa: CASSQDPAGTDTQYF
v_gene: TRBV28; len: 16; j_gene: TRBJ1-2; abundance: .; d_gene: .; CDR3nt: TGTGCCAGCAGTTTATTGAGCAGGCAATCTAACTATGGCTACACCTTC; CDR3aa: CASSLLSRQSNYGYTF
v_gene: TRBV5-1; len: 18; j_gene: TRBJ1-1; abundance: once; d_gene: .; CDR3nt: TGCGCCAGCAGCCCTACCTCCCGCAGACAAAACATAAACACTGAAGCTTTCTTT; CDR3aa: CASSPTSRRQNINTEAFF
v_gene: TRBV5-1; len: 20; j_gene: TRBJ2-7; abundance: once; d_gene: TRBD2; CDR3nt: TGCGCCAGCAGCTTGGAAGGTGTCGCGGGAGGGCTGGGTGTTATCTACGAGCAGTACTTC; CDR3aa: CASSLEGVAGGLGVIYEQYF
v_gene: TRBV7-7; len: 15; j_gene: TRBJ2-5; abundance: .; d_gene: .; CDR3nt: TGTGCCAGCAGCTTAGCAGGGATTAAGGGGGAGACCCAGTACTTC; CDR3aa: CASSLAGIKGETQYF
v_gene: TRBV9; len: 15; j_gene: TRBJ2-1; abundance: .; d_gene: TRBD2; CDR3nt: TGTGCCAGCAGCGTAGAGGGGACTAGTACGACAAAGCAGTTCTTC; CDR3aa: CASSVEGTSTTKQFF
v_gene: TRBV5-6; len: 13; j_gene: TRBJ1-2; abundance: .; d_gene: TRBD1; CDR3nt: TGTGCCAGCAGCTTGCAGGACAGGGCTGGCTACACCTTC; CDR3aa: CASSLQDRAGYTF
v_gene: TRBV28; len: 15; j_gene: TRBJ2-7; abundance: .; d_gene: TRBD2; CDR3nt: TGTGCCAGCAGTTCGACTAGCGGCAATGCCTACGAGCAGTACTTC; CDR3aa: CASSSTSGNAYEQYF
v_gene: TRBV4-3; len: 19; j_gene: TRBJ2-1; abundance: .; d_gene: TRBD2; CDR3nt: TGCGCCAGCAGCCAAGGGTTTAGATTAGCGGGGGTCCCTTACAATGAGCAGTTCTTC; CDR3aa: CASSQGFRLAGVPYNEQFF
v_gene: TRBV7-9; len: 15; j_gene: TRBJ1-1; abundance: .; d_gene: .; CDR3nt: TGTGCCAGCAGCCCCGGTAGGGGTGCGAACACTGAAGCTTTCTTT; CDR3aa: CASSPGRGANTEAFF
v_gene: TRBV4-2; len: 13; j_gene: TRBJ2-5; abundance: once; d_gene: TRBD1; CDR3nt: TGTGCCAGCAATAAACAGGGGGAGGAGACCCAGTACTTC; CDR3aa: CASNKQGEETQYF
v_gene: TRBV5-6; len: 13; j_gene: TRBJ1-1; abundance: once; d_gene: TRBD1; CDR3nt: TGTGCCAGCAGCTACGACCGGACAGGGGGAGCTTTCTTT; CDR3aa: CASSYDRTGGAFF
v_gene: TRBV5-8; len: 13; j_gene: TRBJ1-5; abundance: .; d_gene: .; CDR3nt: TGTGCCAGCAGCTCGGACATTTATCAGCCCCAGCATTTT; CDR3aa: CASSSDIYQPQHF
v_gene: TRBV6-5; len: 13; j_gene: TRBJ2-7; abundance: .; d_gene: TRBD2; CDR3nt: TGTGCCAGCAGCCTAGGACTAGCGGGCGAGCAGTACTTC; CDR3aa: CASSLGLAGEQYF
v_gene: TRBV30; len: 14; j_gene: TRBJ2-1; abundance: .; d_gene: .; CDR3nt: TGTGCCTGGAGTGGGGACTCAGTCCACAATGAGCAGTTCTTC; CDR3aa: CAWSGDSVHNEQFF
v_gene: TRBV7-2; len: 17; j_gene: TRBJ2-4; abundance: .; d_gene: TRBD1; CDR3nt: TGTGCCAGCAGCTTAGTAGAGGGGGCCCTGGCCAAAAACATTCAGTACTTC; CDR3aa: CASSLVEGALAKNIQYF
v_gene: TRBV5-1; len: 13; j_gene: TRBJ1-4; abundance: .; d_gene: .; CDR3nt: TGCGCCAGCAGCTTGGGGGTCGGGGAAAAACTGTTTTTT; CDR3aa: CASSLGVGEKLFF
v_gene: TRBV7-3; len: 14; j_gene: TRBJ1-1; abundance: .; d_gene: .; CDR3nt: TGTGCCAGCAGCCCGGACACCACGAACACTGAAGCTTTCTTT; CDR3aa: CASSPDTTNTEAFF
v_gene: TRBV7-3; len: 13; j_gene: TRBJ1-2; abundance: once; d_gene: .; CDR3nt: TGTGCCAGCAGCACGAAGCCTAACTATGGCTACACCTTC; CDR3aa: CASSTKPNYGYTF
v_gene: TRBV6-5; len: 11; j_gene: TRBJ2-7; abundance: .; d_gene: .; CDR3nt: TGTGCCAGCAGGGACTACAACGAGCAGTACTTC; CDR3aa: CASRDYNEQYF
v_gene: TRBV7-2; len: 15; j_gene: TRBJ2-1; abundance: .; d_gene: .; CDR3nt: TGTGCCAGCAGCTTTGGACAGCCTGCCTACAATGAGCAGTTCTTC; CDR3aa: CASSFGQPAYNEQFF
v_gene: TRBV10-2; len: 14; j_gene: TRBJ2-1; abundance: .; d_gene: TRBD2; CDR3nt: TGCGCCAGCAGGGGACTAGCGGATTACAATGAGCAGTTCTTC; CDR3aa: CASRGLADYNEQFF
v_gene: TRBV11-3; len: 15; j_gene: TRBJ2-3; abundance: .; d_gene: TRBD2; CDR3nt: TGTGCCAGCAGCTCACTAGCGGGAAGCACAGATACGCAGTATTTT; CDR3aa: CASSSLAGSTDTQYF
v_gene: TRBV12-1; len: 16; j_gene: TRBJ2-4; abundance: .; d_gene: .; CDR3nt: TGTGCCAGCAGCCCCAGGGCCAGCGGGAGCAAAAACATTCAGTACTTC; CDR3aa: CASSPRASGSKNIQYF
v_gene: TRBV28; len: 13; j_gene: TRBJ2-7; abundance: .; d_gene: .; CDR3nt: TGTGCCAGCAGTCCCCCCCGAGCCAACGAGCAGTACTTC; CDR3aa: CASSPPRANEQYF
v_gene: TRBV5-4; len: 14; j_gene: TRBJ1-1; abundance: .; d_gene: TRBD1; CDR3nt: TGTGCCAGCAGCTTGCTTACAGGGGCCACTGAAGCTTTCTTT; CDR3aa: CASSLLTGATEAFF
v_gene: TRBV6-1; len: 14; j_gene: TRBJ2-3; abundance: .; d_gene: TRBD1; CDR3nt: TGTGCCAGCAGGGGGACAGGGGGACCAGATACGCAGTATTTT; CDR3aa: CASRGTGGPDTQYF
v_gene: TRBV18; len: 14; j_gene: TRBJ2-4; abundance: .; d_gene: .; CDR3nt: TGTGCCAGCTCACTGGCAGGCGATGGAAACATTCAGTACTTC; CDR3aa: CASSLAGDGNIQYF
v_gene: TRBV30; len: 13; j_gene: TRBJ2-1; abundance: .; d_gene: TRBD1; CDR3nt: TGTGCCTGGAGTGTACAGGGGGATAGTGAGCAGTTCTTC; CDR3aa: CAWSVQGDSEQFF
v_gene: TRBV7-8; len: 15; j_gene: TRBJ2-7; abundance: .; d_gene: TRBD2; CDR3nt: TGTGCCAGCAGCTTAGGGACTAGCGGGAGTTACGAGCAGTACTTC; CDR3aa: CASSLGTSGSYEQYF
v_gene: TRBV19; len: 14; j_gene: TRBJ1-2; abundance: .; d_gene: .; CDR3nt: TGTGCCAGTATCCCGGACGGGGCTAACTATGGCTACACCTTC; CDR3aa: CASIPDGANYGYTF
v_gene: TRBV6-1; len: 15; j_gene: TRBJ2-2; abundance: .; d_gene: TRBD1; CDR3nt: TGTGCCAGCAGTGCCGGGACAGGGTTTTTCGGGGAGCTGTTTTTT; CDR3aa: CASSAGTGFFGELFF
v_gene: TRBV5-6; len: 12; j_gene: TRBJ2-1; abundance: .; d_gene: .; CDR3nt: TGTGCCAGCAGCTTGCAGGTCAATGAGCAGTTCTTC; CDR3aa: CASSLQVNEQFF
v_gene: TRBV5-1; len: 15; j_gene: TRBJ2-7; abundance: .; d_gene: .; CDR3nt: TGCGCCAGCAGCACCCTACAGGGACCCTCCTACGAGCAGTACTTC; CDR3aa: CASSTLQGPSYEQYF
v_gene: TRBV2; len: 17; j_gene: TRBJ1-5; abundance: .; d_gene: TRBD1; CDR3nt: TGTGCCAGCAGTGTTACAGGGGGCCACTATAGCAATCAGCCCCAGCATTTT; CDR3aa: CASSVTGGHYSNQPQHF
v_gene: TRBV11-1; len: 14; j_gene: TRBJ1-1; abundance: .; d_gene: .; CDR3nt: TGTGCCAGCAGCTTACGTTCCGGGGTCACCGAAGCTTTCTTT; CDR3aa: CASSLRSGVTEAFF
v_gene: TRBV28; len: 15; j_gene: TRBJ1-2; abundance: .; d_gene: TRBD1; CDR3nt: TGTGCCAGCGGGTTCTGGGACAGGGCTACCTATGGCTACACCTTC; CDR3aa: CASGFWDRATYGYTF
v_gene: TRBV7-2; len: 15; j_gene: TRBJ2-3; abundance: .; d_gene: .; CDR3nt: TGTGCCAGCAGCTTAGTAGGAGGGGGCCGGGATACGCAGTATTTT; CDR3aa: CASSLVGGGRDTQYF
v_gene: TRBV27; len: 14; j_gene: TRBJ2-2; abundance: .; d_gene: TRBD1; CDR3nt: TGTGCCAGCAGTCCACAGGGGTGGGCCGGGGAGCTGTTTTTT; CDR3aa: CASSPQGWAGELFF
v_gene: TRBV5-1; len: 16; j_gene: TRBJ2-5; abundance: .; d_gene: TRBD2; CDR3nt: TGCGCCAGCAGCGGCGGACTAGCGGGAGGACAAGAGACCCAGTACTTC; CDR3aa: CASSGGLAGGQETQYF
v_gene: TRBV25-1; len: 14; j_gene: TRBJ1-6; abundance: .; d_gene: .; CDR3nt: TGTGCCACCCTCACGAGCTCCTATAATTCACCCCTCCACTTT; CDR3aa: CATLTSSYNSPLHF
v_gene: TRBV28; len: 16; j_gene: TRBJ2-1; abundance: once; d_gene: TRBD2; CDR3nt: TGTGCCAGCAGTTTGCCCGGGACTAGCGAGAACAATGAGCAGTTCTTC; CDR3aa: CASSLPGTSENNEQFF
v_gene: TRBV6-5; len: 15; j_gene: TRBJ2-5; abundance: .; d_gene: .; CDR3nt: TGTGCCAGCAGTCCGCGACAGGTACGACAAGAGACCCAGTACTTC; CDR3aa: CASSPRQVRQETQYF
v_gene: TRBV2; len: 14; j_gene: TRBJ2-7; abundance: .; d_gene: TRBD2; CDR3nt: TGTGCCAGCAGTACTGCCGGGACTAGGTACGAGCAGTACTTC; CDR3aa: CASSTAGTRYEQYF
v_gene: TRBV4-1; len: 14; j_gene: TRBJ2-7; abundance: .; d_gene: TRBD1; CDR3nt: TGCGCCAGCAGCCAAGGACAGGGCTCCTACGAGCAGTACTTC; CDR3aa: CASSQGQGSYEQYF
v_gene: TRBV5-1; len: 18; j_gene: TRBJ2-6; abundance: .; d_gene: .; CDR3nt: TGCGCCAGCAGCTCACAGACAGGCTTGAACTCTGGGGCCAACGTCCTGACTTTC; CDR3aa: CASSSQTGLNSGANVLTF
v_gene: TRBV18; len: 15; j_gene: TRBJ2-7; abundance: .; d_gene: TRBD1; CDR3nt: TGTGCCAGCTCACCACCGGGACAGGGTCCCTACGAGCAGTACTTC; CDR3aa: CASSPPGQGPYEQYF
v_gene: TRBV27; len: 14; j_gene: TRBJ2-5; abundance: .; d_gene: TRBD1; CDR3nt: TGTGCCAGCAGTTCAAATCGACAGGGAGAGACCCAGTACTTC; CDR3aa: CASSSNRQGETQYF